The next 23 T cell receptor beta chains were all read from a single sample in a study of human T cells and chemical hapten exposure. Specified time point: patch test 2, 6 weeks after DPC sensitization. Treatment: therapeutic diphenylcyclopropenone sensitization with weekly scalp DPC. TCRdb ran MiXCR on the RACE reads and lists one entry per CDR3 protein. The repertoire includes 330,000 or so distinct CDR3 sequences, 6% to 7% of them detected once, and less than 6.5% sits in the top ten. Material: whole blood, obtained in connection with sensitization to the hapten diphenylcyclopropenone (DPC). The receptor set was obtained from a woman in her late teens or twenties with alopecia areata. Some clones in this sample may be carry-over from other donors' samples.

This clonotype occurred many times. This chain's CDR3 is CASSPSPGRRSGYGYTF. The DNA of the CDR3 is TGTGCCAGCAGTCCGTCGCCGGGACGGCGTTCTGGCTATGGCTACACCTTC. The V call is TRBV12-3 or TRBV12-4, the J call TRBJ1-2; the D gene is possibly TRBD1 (5 bases). V dropped 5 bases and J dropped 4 bases, with 23 bases sitting between them. The CDR3 loop spans 17 amino acids.

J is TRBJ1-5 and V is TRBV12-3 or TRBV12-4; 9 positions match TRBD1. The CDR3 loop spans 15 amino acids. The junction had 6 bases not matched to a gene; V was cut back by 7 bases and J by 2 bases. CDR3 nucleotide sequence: TGTGCCAGCACACCGGACAGGGGCCGCAATCAGCCCCAGCATTTT. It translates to CASTPDRGRNQPQHF.

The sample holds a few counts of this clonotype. CDR3 in DNA: TGTGCCAGCAGTCGCCTGACTAGCGCGTCTTTTTCCTACAATGAGCAGTTCTTC. This sequence encodes CASSRLTSASFSYNEQFF. The chain has TRBV28 and TRBJ2-1; 8 bases map to TRBD2. The CDR3 totals 18 residues. Unmatched junction bases numbered 13, after V lost 5 bases and J lost 1 base. Germline CDR1 reads MDHEN; CDR2 reads SYDVKM.

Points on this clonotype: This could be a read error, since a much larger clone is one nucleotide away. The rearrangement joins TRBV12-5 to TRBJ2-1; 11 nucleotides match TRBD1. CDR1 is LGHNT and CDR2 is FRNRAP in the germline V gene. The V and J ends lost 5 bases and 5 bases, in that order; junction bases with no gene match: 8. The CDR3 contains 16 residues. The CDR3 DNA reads TGTGCTAGTGGTAGCAGGGACAGGGGGTACCACAATGAGCAGTTCTTC. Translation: CASGSRDRGYHNEQFF. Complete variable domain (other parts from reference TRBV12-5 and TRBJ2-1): DARVTQTPRHKVTEMGQEVTMRCQPILGHNTVFWYRQTMMQGLELLAYFRNRAPLDDSGMPKDRFSAEMPDATLATLKIQPSEPRDSAVYFCASGSRDRGYHNEQFFGPGTRLTVL.

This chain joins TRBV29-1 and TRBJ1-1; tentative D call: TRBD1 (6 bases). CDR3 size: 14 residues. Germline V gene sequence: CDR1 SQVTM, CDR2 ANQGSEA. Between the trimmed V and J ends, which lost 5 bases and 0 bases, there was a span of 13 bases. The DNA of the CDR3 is TGCAGCGTTCCAGGACAGATCATGAACACTGAAGCTTTCTTT. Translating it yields CSVPGQIMNTEAFF.

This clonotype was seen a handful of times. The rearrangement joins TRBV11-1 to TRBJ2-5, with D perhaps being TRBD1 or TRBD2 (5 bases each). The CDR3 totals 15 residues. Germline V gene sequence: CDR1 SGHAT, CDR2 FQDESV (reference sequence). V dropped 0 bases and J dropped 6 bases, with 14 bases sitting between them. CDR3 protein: CASSLALLEGKTQYF. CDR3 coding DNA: TGTGCCAGCAGCTTAGCGCTCCTAGAGGGGAAGACCCAGTACTTC.

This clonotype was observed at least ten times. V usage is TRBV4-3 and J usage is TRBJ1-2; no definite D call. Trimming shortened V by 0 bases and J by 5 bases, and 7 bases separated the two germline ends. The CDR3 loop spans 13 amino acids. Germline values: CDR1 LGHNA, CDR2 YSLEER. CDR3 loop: CASSQEPDYGYTF. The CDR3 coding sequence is TGCGCCAGCAGCCAAGAGCCGGATTATGGCTACACCTTC.

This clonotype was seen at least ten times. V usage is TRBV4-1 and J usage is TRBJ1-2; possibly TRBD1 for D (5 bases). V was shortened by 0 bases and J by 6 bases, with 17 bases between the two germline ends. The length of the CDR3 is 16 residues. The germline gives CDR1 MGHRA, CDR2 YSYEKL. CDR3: CASSQDLIGAPDGYTF. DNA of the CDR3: TGCGCCAGCAGCCAAGACCTCATCGGGGCACCCGATGGCTACACCTTC.

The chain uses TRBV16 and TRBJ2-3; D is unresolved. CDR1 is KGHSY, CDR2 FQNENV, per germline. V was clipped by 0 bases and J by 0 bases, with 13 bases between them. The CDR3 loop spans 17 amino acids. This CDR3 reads CASSQSTVRKSTDTQYF. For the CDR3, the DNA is TGTGCCAGCAGCCAATCCACAGTGAGAAAGAGCACAGATACGCAGTATTTT.

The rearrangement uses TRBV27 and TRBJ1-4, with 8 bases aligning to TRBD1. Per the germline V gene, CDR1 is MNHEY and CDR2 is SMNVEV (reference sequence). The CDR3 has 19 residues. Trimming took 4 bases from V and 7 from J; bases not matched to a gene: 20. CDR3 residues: CASSSPHPTQGEGAEKLFF. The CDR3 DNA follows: TGTGCCAGCAGTTCCCCTCACCCTACACAGGGGGAAGGTGCTGAAAAACTGTTTTTT. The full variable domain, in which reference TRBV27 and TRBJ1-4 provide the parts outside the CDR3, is EAQVTQNPRYLITVTGKKLTVTCSQNMNHEYMSWYRQDPGLGLRQIYYSMNVEVTDKGDVPEGYKVSRKEKRNFPLILESPSPNQTSLYFCASSSPHPTQGEGAEKLFFGSGTQLSVL.

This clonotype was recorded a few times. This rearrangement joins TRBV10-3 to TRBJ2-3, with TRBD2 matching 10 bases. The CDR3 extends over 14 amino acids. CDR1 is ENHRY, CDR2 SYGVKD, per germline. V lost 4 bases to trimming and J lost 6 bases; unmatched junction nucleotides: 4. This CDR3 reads CAISGSGGVDTQYF. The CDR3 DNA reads TGTGCCATCAGTGGAAGCGGGGGGGTTGATACGCAGTATTTT.

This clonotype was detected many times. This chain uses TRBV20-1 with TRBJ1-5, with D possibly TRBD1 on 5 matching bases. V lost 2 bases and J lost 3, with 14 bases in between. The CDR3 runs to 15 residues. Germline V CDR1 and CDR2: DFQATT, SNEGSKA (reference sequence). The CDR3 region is CSARPYEGPNQPQHF. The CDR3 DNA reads TGCAGTGCTAGACCTTATGAGGGACCCAATCAGCCCCAGCATTTT.

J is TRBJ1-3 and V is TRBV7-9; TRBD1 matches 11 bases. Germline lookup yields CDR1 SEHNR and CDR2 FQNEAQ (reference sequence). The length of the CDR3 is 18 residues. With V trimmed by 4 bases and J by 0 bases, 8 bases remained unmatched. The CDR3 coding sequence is TGTGCCAGCAGCTCCTGGACAGGGGGCTCTTCCTCTGGAAACACCATATATTTT. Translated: CASSSWTGGSSSGNTIYF. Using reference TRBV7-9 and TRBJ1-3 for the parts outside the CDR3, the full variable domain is DTGVSQNPRHKITKRGQNVTFRCDPISEHNRLYWYRQTLGQGPEFLTYFQNEAQLEKSRLLSDRFSAERPKGSFSTLEIQRTEQGDSAMYLCASSSWTGGSSSGNTIYFGEGSWLTVV.

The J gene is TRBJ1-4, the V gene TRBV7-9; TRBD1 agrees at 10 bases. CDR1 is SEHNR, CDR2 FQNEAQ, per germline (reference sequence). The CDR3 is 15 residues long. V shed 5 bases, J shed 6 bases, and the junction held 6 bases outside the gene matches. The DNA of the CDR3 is TGTGCCAGCAGCCCCGGAGGGACAGGGGATGAAAAACTGTTTTTT. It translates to CASSPGGTGDEKLFF.

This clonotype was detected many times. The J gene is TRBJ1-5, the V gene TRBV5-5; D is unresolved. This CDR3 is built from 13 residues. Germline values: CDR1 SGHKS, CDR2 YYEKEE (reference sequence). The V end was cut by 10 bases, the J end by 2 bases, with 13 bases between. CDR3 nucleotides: TGTGCCCGCCCGTGGGATGGCAATCAGCCCCAGCATTTT. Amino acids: CARPWDGNQPQHF.

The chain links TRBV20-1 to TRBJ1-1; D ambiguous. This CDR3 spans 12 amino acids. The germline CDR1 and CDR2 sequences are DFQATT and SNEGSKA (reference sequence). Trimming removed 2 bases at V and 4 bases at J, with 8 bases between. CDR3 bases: TGCAGTGCTAGAAGGGAGAGCACTGAAGCTTTCTTT. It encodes CSARRESTEAFF.

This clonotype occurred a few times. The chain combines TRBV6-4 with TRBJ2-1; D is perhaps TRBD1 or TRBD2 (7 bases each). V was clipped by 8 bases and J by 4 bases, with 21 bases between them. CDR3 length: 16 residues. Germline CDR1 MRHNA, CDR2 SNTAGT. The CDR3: CASSRGAQGPYNEQFF. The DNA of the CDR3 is TGTGCCAGCTCACGGGGGGCACAGGGGCCTTACAATGAGCAGTTCTTC.

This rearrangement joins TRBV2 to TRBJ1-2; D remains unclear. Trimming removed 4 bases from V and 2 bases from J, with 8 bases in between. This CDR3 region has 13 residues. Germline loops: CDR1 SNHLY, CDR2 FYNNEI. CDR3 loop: CASSGGLNYGYTF. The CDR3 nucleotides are TGTGCCAGCAGTGGAGGGCTAAACTATGGCTACACCTTC. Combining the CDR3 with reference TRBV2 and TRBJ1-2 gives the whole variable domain EPEVTQTPSHQVTQMGQEVILRCVPISNHLYFYWYRQILGQKVEFLVSFYNNEISEKSEIFDDQFSVERPDGSNFTLKIRSTKLEDSAMYFCASSGGLNYGYTFGSGTRLTVV.

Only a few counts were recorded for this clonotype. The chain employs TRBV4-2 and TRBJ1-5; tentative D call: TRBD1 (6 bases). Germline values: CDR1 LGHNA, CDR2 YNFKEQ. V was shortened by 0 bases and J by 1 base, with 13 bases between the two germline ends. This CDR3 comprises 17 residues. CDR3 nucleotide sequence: TGTGCCAGCAGCCAAGATCCCGCAGGGGAGAGCAATCAGCCCCAGCATTTT. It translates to CASSQDPAGESNQPQHF.

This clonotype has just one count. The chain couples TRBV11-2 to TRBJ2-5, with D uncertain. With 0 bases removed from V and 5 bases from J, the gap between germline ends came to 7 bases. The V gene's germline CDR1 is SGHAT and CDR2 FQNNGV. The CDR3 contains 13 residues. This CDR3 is CASSLDRVETQYF. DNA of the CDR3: TGTGCCAGCAGCTTAGACCGAGTGGAGACCCAGTACTTC.

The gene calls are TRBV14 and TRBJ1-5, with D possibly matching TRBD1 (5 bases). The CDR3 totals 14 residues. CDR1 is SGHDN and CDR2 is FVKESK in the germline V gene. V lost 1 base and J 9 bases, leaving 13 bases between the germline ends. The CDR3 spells CASSQVRGGRPQHF. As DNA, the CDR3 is TGTGCCAGCAGCCAAGTCCGGGGGGGGAGGCCCCAGCATTTT.

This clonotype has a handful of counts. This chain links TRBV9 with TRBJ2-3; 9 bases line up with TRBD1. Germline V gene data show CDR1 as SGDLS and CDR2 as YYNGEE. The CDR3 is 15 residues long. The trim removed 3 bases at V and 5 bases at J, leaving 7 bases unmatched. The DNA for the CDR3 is TGTGCCAGCAGCGCGAGACAGGGGGGAGGAGATACGCAGTATTTT. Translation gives CASSARQGGGDTQYF.

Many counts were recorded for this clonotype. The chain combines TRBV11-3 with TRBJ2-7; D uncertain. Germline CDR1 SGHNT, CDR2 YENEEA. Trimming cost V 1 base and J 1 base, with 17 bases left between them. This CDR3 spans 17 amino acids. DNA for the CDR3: TGTGCCAGCAGCTTAGTTCGTGGACCTTGGACGTCCTACGAGCAGTACTTC. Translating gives CASSLVRGPWTSYEQYF.